The entry that follows covers one T cell receptor beta chain sequence. The repertoire was sequenced with immunoSEQ multiplex PCR; TCRdb's copy has only in-frame clones and lacks some. This sample has tens of thousands of clones, with 75% to 90% found just once. This sample is part of a study of T cell responses to AZD1222 COVID-19 vaccine. CDR3 size: 12 residues. Germline V gene data show CDR1 as SGHNT and CDR2 as YENEEA. Trimming shortened V by 6 bases and J by 6 bases, and 9 bases separated the two germline ends. The specimen was peripheral blood, collected 28 days after the second AZD1222 dose. This sequence was found in an adult who received the AZD1222 COVID-19 vaccine. This chain links TRBV11-3 with TRBJ2-1, with unresolved D. The CDR3 loop is CASSLVSNEQFF. CDR3 nucleotides: TGTGCCAGCAGTCTGGTTAGCAATGAGCAGTTCTTC. The full variable domain, in which reference TRBV11-3 and TRBJ2-1 provide the parts outside the CDR3, is EAGVVQSPRYKIIEKKQPVAFWCNPISGHNTLYWYLQNLGQGPELLIRYENEEAVDDSQLPKDRFSAERLKGVDSTLKIQPAELGDSAVYLCASSLVSNEQFFGPGTRLTVL.